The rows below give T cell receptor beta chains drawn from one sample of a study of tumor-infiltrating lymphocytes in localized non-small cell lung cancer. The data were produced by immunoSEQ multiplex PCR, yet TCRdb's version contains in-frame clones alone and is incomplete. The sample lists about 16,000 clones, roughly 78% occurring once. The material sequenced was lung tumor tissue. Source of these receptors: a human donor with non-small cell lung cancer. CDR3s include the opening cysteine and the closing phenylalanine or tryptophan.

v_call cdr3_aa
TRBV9 CASSLTAGTASYEQYF
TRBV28 CASSFPGGGGYGYTF
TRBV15 CATSRDGGNQPQHF
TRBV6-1 CASLGYNEQFF
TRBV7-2 CASRRGGVDTGELFF
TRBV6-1 CASSGTGAREQYF
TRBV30 CAWSPPGQMETQYF
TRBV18 CASSPQKLSGANVLTF
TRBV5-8 CASSPTGGEVQPQHF
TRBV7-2 CASSSSGGAGEQFF
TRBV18 CASSPGRDRPNYGYTF
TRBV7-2 CASSPTRGSNQPQHF